Presented here are 5 T cell receptor beta chains from one specimen sequenced in a study of T cells after posttransplantation cyclophosphamide. The method was immunoSEQ multiplex PCR; TCRdb's version includes in-frame clones alone and lacks a portion of them. The sample has 66,000 or so clones, 80% to 95% seen once; the top ten hold around 3.1%. The sequenced sample was PBMCs. All receptors come from a woman aged 25 to 39 in good health and a related stem cell transplant donor.

The rearrangement uses TRBV7-8 and TRBJ2-7, with 8 bases identical to TRBD2. CDR1 and CDR2 from the germline V gene are SGHVS and FQNEAQ. The trim removed 5 bases at V and 1 base at J, leaving 7 bases unmatched. CDR3 length: 15 amino acids. The DNA of the CDR3 is TGTGCCAGCAGCCCGCGGGGGACTAGATCCTACGAGCAGTACTTC. It specifies CASSPRGTRSYEQYF.

This chain uses TRBV5-8 with TRBJ1-3, with no clear D. The CDR3 totals 14 residues. V was shortened by 2 bases and J by 0 bases, with 6 bases between the two germline ends. The V gene's germline CDR1 is SGHTS and CDR2 YDEGEE. CDR3 bases: TGTGCCAGCAGCTTACGGAGCTCTGGAAACACCATATATTTT. Encoded protein: CASSLRSSGNTIYF.

This clone was detected only a few times. V is TRBV19 and J is TRBJ2-3; TRBD1 is a possible D gene (6 bases). V was pared by 3 bases and J by 2 bases, with 9 bases between. CDR3 length: 14 residues. The germline CDR1 and CDR2 sequences are LNHDA and SQIVND (reference sequence). The CDR3 DNA follows: TGTGCCAGTAGTATCTACAGGGACACAGATACGCAGTATTTT. This translates into CASSIYRDTDTQYF.

The CDR3: CASSPRGGSDTGELFF. Here the CDR3 DNA reads TGTGCCAGCTCACCACGAGGGGGCTCAGACACCGGGGAGCTGTTTTTT. This chain joins TRBV18 and TRBJ2-2; 7 bases map to TRBD1. The CDR3 covers 16 residues. Germline trimming cut 1 base from V and 3 bases from J; bases unmatched to any gene: 5. Germline V gene lookup returns CDR1 KGHSH and CDR2 LQKENI.

The rearrangement joins TRBV16 to TRBJ1-2; perhaps TRBD1 as D (6 bases). The V gene's germline CDR1 is KGHSY and CDR2 FQNENV. V was pared by 0 bases and J by 5 bases, with 16 bases between. The length of the CDR3 is 16 residues. The CDR3 nucleotides read TGTGCCAGCAGCCAATCCTCGACTGGGACAATTTATGGCTACACCTTC. Translated: CASSQSSTGTIYGYTF.